The clone carrying this T cell receptor (beta chain) was recorded a few times. Adults between about 18 and 95 years of age took part from 20 to 25 US areas. This sample was taken from a study of blood T cell repertoires in COVID-19. Study at large: Samples representing acute and convalescent COVID-19 were sourced from the United States, Italy and Spain.

Sequencing was performed with immunoSEQ multiplex PCR; in TCRdb, only in-frame clones are kept and a portion is missing. The sample includes 150,000 to 200,000 clones, about 84% of them seen just once. Sequencing input: PBMCs or T cells enriched from blood (not recorded which). This TCR was sampled from a woman aged 30 to 39 who had recovered from COVID-19.

The CDR3 coding sequence is TGTGCCAGCAGTGAAATTGATGGCACCTATGGCTACACCTTC. It is translated as CASSEIDGTYGYTF. This chain links TRBV6-1 with TRBJ1-2; D is unclear. Trimming took off 2 bases at V and 4 bases at J, with 11 bases between the two ends. The CDR3 is 14 amino acids. Germline V CDR1 and CDR2: MNHNS, SASEGT.